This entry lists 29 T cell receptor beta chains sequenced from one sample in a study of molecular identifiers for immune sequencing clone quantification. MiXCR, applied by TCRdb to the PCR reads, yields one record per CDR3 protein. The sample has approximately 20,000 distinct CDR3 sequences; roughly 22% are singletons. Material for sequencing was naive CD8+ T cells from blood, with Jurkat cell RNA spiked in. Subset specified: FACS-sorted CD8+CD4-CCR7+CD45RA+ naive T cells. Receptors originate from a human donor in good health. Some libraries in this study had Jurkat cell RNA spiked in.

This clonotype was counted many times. The CDR3 DNA follows: TGTGCCAGCAGCCAGGGACAGGGGGCAAACATTCAGTACTTC. Protein: CASSQGQGANIQYF. The chain uses TRBV2 and TRBJ2-4; 12 bases match TRBD1. The CDR3 covers 14 residues. Germline V CDR1 and CDR2: SNHLY, FYNNEI. V lost 6 bases, J lost 6 bases, and 3 bases stayed unmatched.

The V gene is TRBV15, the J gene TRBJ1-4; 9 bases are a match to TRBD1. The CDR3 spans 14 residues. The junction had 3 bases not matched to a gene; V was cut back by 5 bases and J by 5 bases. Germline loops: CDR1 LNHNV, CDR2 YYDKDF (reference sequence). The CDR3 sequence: CATSLGTGNEKLFF. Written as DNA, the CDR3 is TGTGCCACCAGCTTGGGGACAGGGAATGAAAAACTGTTTTTT.

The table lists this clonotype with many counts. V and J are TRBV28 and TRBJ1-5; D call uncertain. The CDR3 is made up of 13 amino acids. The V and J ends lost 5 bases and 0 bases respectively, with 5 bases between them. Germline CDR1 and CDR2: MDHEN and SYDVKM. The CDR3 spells CASSQYSNQPQHF. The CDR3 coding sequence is TGTGCCAGCAGTCAATATAGCAATCAGCCCCAGCATTTT. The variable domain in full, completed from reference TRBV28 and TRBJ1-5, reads DVKVTQSSRYLVKRTGEKVFLECVQDMDHENMFWYRQDPGLGLRLIYFSYDVKMKEKGDIPEGYSVSREKKERFSLILESASTNQTSMYLCASSQYSNQPQHFGDGTRLSIL.

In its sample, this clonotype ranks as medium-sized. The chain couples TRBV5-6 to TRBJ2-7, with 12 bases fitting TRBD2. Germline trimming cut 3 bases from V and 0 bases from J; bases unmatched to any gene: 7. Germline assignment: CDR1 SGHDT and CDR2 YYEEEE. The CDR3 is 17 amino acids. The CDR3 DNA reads TGTGCCAGCAGCTCTCCCGGGACTAGCGGGTACTCCTACGAGCAGTACTTC. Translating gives CASSSPGTSGYSYEQYF.

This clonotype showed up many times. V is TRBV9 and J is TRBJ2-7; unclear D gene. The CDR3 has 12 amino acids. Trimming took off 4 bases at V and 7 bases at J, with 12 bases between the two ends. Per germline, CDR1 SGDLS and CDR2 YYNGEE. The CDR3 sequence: CASSRPLGEQYF. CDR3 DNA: TGTGCCAGCAGCCGTCCCCTGGGTGAGCAGTACTTC.

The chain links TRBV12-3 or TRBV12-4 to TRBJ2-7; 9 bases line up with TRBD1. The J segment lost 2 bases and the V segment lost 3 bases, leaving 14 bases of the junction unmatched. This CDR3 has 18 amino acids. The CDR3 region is CASSFPKAPGQGTYEQYF. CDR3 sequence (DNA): TGTGCCAGCAGTTTCCCTAAGGCCCCGGGACAGGGCACCTACGAGCAGTACTTC.

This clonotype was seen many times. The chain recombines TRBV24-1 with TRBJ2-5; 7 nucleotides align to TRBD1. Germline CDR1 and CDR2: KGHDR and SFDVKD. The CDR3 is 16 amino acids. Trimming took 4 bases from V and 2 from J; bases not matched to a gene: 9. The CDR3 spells CATSESHGTAQETQYF. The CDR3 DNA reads TGTGCCACCAGTGAATCCCACGGGACAGCACAAGAGACCCAGTACTTC.

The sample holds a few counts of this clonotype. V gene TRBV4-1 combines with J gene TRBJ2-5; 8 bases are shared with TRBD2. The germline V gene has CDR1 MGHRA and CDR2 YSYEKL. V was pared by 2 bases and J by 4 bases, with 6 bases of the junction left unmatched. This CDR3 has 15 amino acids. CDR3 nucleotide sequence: TGCGCCAGCAGCCAAACCACTAGCGGAGGAGAGACCCAGTACTTC. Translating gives CASSQTTSGGETQYF.

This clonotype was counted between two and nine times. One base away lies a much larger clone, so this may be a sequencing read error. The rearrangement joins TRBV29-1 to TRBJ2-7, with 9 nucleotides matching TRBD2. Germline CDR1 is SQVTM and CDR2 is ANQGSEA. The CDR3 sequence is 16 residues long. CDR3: CSVEAGGPAGGYEQYF. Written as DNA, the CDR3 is TGCAGCGTCGAAGCCGGAGGACCAGCGGGAGGCTACGAGCAGTACTTC.

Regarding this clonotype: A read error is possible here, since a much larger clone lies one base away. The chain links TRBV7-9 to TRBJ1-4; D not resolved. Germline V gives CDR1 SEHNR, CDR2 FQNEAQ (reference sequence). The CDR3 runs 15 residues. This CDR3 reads CASSFEPATNGKLFF. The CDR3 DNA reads TGTGCCAGCAGCTTTGAACCTGCAACTAATGGAAAACTGTTTTTT.

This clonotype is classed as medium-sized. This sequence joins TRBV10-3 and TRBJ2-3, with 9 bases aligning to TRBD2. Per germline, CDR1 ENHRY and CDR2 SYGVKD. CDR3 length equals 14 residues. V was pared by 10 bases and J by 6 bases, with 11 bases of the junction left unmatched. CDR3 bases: TGTGCCACAAATTTAGCGGGAGAGGGGGATACGCAGTATTTT. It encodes CATNLAGEGDTQYF.

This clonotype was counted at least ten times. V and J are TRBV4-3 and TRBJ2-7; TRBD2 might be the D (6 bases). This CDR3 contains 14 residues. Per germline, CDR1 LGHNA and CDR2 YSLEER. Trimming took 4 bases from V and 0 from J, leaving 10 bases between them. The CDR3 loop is CASSPARGSYEQYF. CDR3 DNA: TGCGCCAGCAGCCCCGCGCGGGGCTCCTACGAGCAGTACTTC.

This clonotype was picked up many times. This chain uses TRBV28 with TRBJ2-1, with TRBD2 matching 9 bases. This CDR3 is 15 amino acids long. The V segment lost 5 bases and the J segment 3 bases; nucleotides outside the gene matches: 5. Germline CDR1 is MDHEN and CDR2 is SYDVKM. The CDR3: CASSAGTSIYNEQFF. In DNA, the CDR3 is TGTGCCAGCAGTGCCGGGACTAGCATCTACAATGAGCAGTTCTTC. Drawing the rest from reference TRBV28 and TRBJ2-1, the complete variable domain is DVKVTQSSRYLVKRTGEKVFLECVQDMDHENMFWYRQDPGLGLRLIYFSYDVKMKEKGDIPEGYSVSREKKERFSLILESASTNQTSMYLCASSAGTSIYNEQFFGPGTRLTVL.

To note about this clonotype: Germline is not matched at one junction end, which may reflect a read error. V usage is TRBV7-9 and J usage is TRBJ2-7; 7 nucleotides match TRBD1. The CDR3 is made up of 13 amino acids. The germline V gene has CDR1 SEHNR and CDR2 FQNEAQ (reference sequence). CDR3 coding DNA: TGTGCCAGCAGCTCAAGGGACAGCTACGAGCAGTGCTTC. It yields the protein CASSSRDSYEQCF.

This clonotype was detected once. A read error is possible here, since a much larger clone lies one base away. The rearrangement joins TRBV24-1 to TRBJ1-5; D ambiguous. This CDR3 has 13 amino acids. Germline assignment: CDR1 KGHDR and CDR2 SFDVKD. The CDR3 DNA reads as TGTGCCACCGGTGAGGACCTAGGTCAGCCCCAGCATTTT. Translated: CATGEDLGQPQHF.

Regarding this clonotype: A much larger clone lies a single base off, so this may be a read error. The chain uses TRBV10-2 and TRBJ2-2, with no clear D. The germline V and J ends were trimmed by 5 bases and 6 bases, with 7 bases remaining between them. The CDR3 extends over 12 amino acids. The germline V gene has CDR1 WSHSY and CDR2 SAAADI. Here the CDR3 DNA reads TGCGCCAGCAGTCCCTGGCCCGGGGAGCTGTTTTTT. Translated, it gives CASSPWPGELFF.

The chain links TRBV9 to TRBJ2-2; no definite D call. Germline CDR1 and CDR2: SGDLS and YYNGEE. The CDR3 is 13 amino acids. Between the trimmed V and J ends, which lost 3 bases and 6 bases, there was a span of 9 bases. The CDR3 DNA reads TGTGCCAGCAGCGCCAATAGGGCCGGGGAGCTGTTTTTT. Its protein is CASSANRAGELFF. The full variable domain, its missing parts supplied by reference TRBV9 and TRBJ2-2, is DSGVTQTPKHLITATGQRVTLRCSPRSGDLSVYWYQQSLDQGLQFLIQYYNGEERAKGNILERFSAQQFPDLHSELNLSSLELGDSALYFCASSANRAGELFFGEGSRLTVL.

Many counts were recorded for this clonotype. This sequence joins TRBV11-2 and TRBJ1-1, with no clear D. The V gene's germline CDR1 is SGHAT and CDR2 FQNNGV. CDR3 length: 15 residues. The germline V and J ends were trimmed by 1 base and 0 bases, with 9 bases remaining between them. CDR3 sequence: CASSLGIGLNTEAFF. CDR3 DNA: TGTGCCAGCAGCTTAGGAATCGGGCTGAACACTGAAGCTTTCTTT.

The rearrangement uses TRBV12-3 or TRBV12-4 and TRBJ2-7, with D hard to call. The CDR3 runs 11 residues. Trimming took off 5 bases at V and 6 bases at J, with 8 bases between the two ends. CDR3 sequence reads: CASSPSSEQYF. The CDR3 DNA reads TGTGCCAGCAGTCCCTCCAGCGAGCAGTACTTC.

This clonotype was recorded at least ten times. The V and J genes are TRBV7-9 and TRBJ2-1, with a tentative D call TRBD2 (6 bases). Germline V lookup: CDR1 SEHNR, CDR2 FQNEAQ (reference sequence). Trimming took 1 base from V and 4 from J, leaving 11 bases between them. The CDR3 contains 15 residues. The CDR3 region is CASSLVTSRYNEQFF. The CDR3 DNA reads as TGTGCCAGCAGCTTAGTCACTAGCCGGTACAATGAGCAGTTCTTC.

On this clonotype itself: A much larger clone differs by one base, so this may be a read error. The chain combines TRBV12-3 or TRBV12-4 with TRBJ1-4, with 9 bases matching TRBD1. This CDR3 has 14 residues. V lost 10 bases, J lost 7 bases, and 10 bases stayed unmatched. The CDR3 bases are TGTGCCAACAATTCTCGACAGGGGGGTGAAAAACTGTTTTTT. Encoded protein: CANNSRQGGEKLFF.

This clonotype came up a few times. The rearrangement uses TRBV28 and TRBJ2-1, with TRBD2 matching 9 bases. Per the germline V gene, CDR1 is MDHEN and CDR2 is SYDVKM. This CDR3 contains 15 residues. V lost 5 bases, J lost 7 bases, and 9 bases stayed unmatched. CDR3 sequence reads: CASSGRTSVLNEQFF. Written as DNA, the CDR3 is TGTGCCAGCAGTGGGCGGACTAGCGTGCTAAATGAGCAGTTCTTC. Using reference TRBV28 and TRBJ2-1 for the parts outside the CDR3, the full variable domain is DVKVTQSSRYLVKRTGEKVFLECVQDMDHENMFWYRQDPGLGLRLIYFSYDVKMKEKGDIPEGYSVSREKKERFSLILESASTNQTSMYLCASSGRTSVLNEQFFGPGTRLTVL.

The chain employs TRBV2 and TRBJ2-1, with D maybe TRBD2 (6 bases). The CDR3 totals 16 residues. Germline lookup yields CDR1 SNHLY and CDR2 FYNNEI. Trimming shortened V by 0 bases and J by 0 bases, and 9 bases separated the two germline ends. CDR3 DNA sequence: TGTGCCAGCAGTGAAGCGCGGGATCGCTCCTACAATGAGCAGTTCTTC. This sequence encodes CASSEARDRSYNEQFF. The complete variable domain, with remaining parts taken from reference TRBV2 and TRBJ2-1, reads EPEVTQTPSHQVTQMGQEVILRCVPISNHLYFYWYRQILGQKVEFLVSFYNNEISEKSEIFDDQFSVERPDGSNFTLKIRSTKLEDSAMYFCASSEARDRSYNEQFFGPGTRLTVL.

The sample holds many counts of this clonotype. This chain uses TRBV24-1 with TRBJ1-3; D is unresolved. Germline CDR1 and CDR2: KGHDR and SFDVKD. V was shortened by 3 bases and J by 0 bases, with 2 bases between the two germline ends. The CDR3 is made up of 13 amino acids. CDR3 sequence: CATSDLSGNTIYF. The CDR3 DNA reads TGTGCCACCAGTGATCTCTCTGGAAACACCATATATTTT.

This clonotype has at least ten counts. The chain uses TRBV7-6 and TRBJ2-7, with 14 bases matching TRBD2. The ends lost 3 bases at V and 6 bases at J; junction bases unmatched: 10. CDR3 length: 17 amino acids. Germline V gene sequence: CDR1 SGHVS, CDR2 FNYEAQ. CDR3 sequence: CASSLGLAGVGRGEQYF. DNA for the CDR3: TGTGCCAGCAGCTTGGGACTAGCGGGAGTCGGGCGGGGCGAGCAGTACTTC.

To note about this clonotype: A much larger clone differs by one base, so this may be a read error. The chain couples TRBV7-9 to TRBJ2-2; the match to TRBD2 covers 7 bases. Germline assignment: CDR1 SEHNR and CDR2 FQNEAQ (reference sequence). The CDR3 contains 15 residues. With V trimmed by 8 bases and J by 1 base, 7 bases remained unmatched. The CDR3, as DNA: TGTGCCAGCCCTCCGGAGCGGGAGAACACCGGGGAGCTGTTTTTT. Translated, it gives CASPPERENTGELFF.

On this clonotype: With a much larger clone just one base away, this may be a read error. The CDR3 nucleotides are TGTACCAGCAGTATCGCACTAGCGCCCTACAATGAGCAGTTCTTC. Translation: CTSSIALAPYNEQFF. The rearrangement uses TRBV6-5 and TRBJ2-1, with TRBD2 matching over 7 bases. This CDR3 is 15 amino acids long. Germline V gene sequence: CDR1 MNHEY, CDR2 SVGAGI.

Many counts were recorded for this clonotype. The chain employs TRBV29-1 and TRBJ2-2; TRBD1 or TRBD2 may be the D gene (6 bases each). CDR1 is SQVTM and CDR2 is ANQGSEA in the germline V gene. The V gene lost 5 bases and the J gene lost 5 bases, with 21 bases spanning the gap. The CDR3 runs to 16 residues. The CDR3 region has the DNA TGCAGCGTTTTAATTCGGGGGCCCTCGGGGACCGGGGAGCTGTTTTTT. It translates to CSVLIRGPSGTGELFF.

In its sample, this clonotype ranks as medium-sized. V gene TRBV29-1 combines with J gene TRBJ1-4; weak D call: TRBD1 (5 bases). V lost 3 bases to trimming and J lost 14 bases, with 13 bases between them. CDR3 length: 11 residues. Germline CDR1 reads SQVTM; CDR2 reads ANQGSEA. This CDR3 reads CSVEESEGLFF. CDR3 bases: TGCAGCGTTGAGGAATCTGAGGGGCTGTTTTTT.